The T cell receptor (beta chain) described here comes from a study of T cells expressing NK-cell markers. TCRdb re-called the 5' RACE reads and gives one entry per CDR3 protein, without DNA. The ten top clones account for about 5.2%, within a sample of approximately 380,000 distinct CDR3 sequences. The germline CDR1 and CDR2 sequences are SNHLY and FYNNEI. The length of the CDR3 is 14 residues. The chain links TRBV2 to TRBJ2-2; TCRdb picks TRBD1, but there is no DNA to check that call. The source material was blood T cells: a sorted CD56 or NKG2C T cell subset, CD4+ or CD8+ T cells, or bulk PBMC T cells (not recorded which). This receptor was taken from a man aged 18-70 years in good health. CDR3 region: CASSESGYVGELFF.